The 27 T cell receptor beta chains in this list originate from one sample, sequenced in a study of blood T cell repertoires in COVID-19. Data came from immunoSEQ multiplex PCR; TCRdb stores just in-frame clones and leaves some out. The sample consists of approximately 240,000 clones, under 95% of them appearing once. Sequencing used PBMCs or T cells enriched from blood (not recorded which). These TCRs come from a woman under 30 who had recovered from COVID-19.

This chain joins TRBV25-1 and TRBJ1-5; tentatively, D is TRBD1 (5 bases). The CDR3 contains 17 residues. Germline V gives CDR1 MGHDK, CDR2 SYGVNS. The germline V and J ends were trimmed by 3 bases and 2 bases, with 17 bases remaining between them. The CDR3 sequence: CASSDPPNRSRNQPQHF. The CDR3 nucleotides read TGTGCCAGCAGTGACCCCCCAAACAGGTCCCGCAATCAGCCCCAGCATTTT.

The chain is built from TRBV24-1 and TRBJ2-2; D perhaps matches TRBD1 (6 bases). CDR3 length: 14 amino acids. The ends were cut back, 3 bases at V and 5 bases at J, with 9 bases in the middle. Germline CDR1 is KGHDR and CDR2 is SFDVKD. CDR3 in DNA: TGTGCCACCAGTGATCCCGACAGGACCGGGGAGCTGTTTTTT. Its translation: CATSDPDRTGELFF.

This chain uses TRBV3-1 (or the pseudogene TRBV3-2) with TRBJ1-6, with D uncertain. The CDR3 contains 12 residues. CDR1 is LGHDT and CDR2 is YNNKEL in the germline V gene (reference sequence). V was clipped by 5 bases and J by 7 bases, with 6 bases between them. The CDR3 DNA follows: TGTGCCAGCAGCAGGGAGAATTCACCCCTCCACTTT. Amino acid sequence: CASSRENSPLHF.

CDR3 loop: CASSSSNTEAFF. CDR3 sequence (DNA): TGTGCCAGCAGCTCGTCGAACACTGAAGCTTTCTTT. The rearrangement joins TRBV7-8 to TRBJ1-1, with no clear D. Between the trimmed V and J ends, which lost 4 bases and 1 base, there was a span of 4 bases. Germline CDR1 is SGHVS and CDR2 is FQNEAQ. The CDR3 spans 12 residues.

This clone was seen only once. The V gene is TRBV18, the J gene TRBJ2-4; TRBD2 aligns across 9 bases. Germline CDR1 and CDR2: KGHSH and LQKENI. V shed 2 bases and J 8 bases; nucleotides not matched to a gene: 10. This CDR3 has 16 residues. This chain's CDR3 is CASSPAASREGDIQYF. CDR3 sequence (DNA): TGTGCCAGCTCACCAGCTGCGTCGCGGGAGGGGGACATTCAGTACTTC.

The CDR3 coding sequence is TGTGCCAGCAGCTTAGCAGCGGGAGGGCCGTTTGAGCAGTTCTTC. Translated, it gives CASSLAAGGPFEQFF. This sequence joins TRBV7-2 and TRBJ2-1; 10 bases map to TRBD2. The V segment lost 0 bases and the J segment 9 bases; nucleotides outside the gene matches: 5. The CDR3 length is 15 residues. Per the germline V gene, CDR1 is SGHTA and CDR2 is FQGNSA.

The V and J genes are TRBV5-4 and TRBJ2-7; 8 nucleotides line up with TRBD2. The CDR3 totals 12 residues. With 4 bases clipped from V and 6 bases from J, the junction kept 3 bases outside the gene matches. Germline assignment: CDR1 SGHNT and CDR2 YYREEE (reference sequence). The CDR3 region has the DNA TGTGCCAGCAGCCCGGGGGGGTTCGAGCAGTACTTC. Its translation: CASSPGGFEQYF.

The chain carries TRBV2 and TRBJ1-2; D call uncertain. The CDR3 has 14 amino acids. The germline gives CDR1 SNHLY, CDR2 FYNNEI. V lost 1 base and J 2 bases, leaving 8 bases between the germline ends. The chain's CDR3 is CASSEEVQNYGYTF. CDR3 DNA: TGTGCCAGCAGTGAAGAAGTCCAGAACTATGGCTACACCTTC.

The rearrangement joins TRBV28 to TRBJ2-5, with D possibly TRBD2 on 5 matching bases. This CDR3 region has 15 residues. Deletions cut 5 bases from V and 2 bases from J, with 15 bases between. The V gene's germline CDR1 is MDHEN and CDR2 SYDVKM. CDR3 loop: CASSPDTGFQETQYF. CDR3 nucleotide sequence: TGTGCCAGCAGTCCCGACACGGGATTTCAAGAGACCCAGTACTTC.

The V gene is TRBV14, the J gene TRBJ1-5, with D maybe TRBD1 (5 bases). Trimming cost V 0 bases and J 1 base, with 10 bases left between them. The CDR3 has 16 residues. In germline, CDR1 is SGHDN, CDR2 FVKESK. The CDR3 sequence: CASSQEAGVSNQPQHF. The CDR3 nucleotides are TGTGCCAGCAGCCAAGAGGCGGGGGTAAGCAATCAGCCCCAGCATTTT. Complete variable domain (other parts from reference TRBV14 and TRBJ1-5): EAGVTQFPSHSVIEKGQTVTLRCDPISGHDNLYWYRRVMGKEIKFLLHFVKESKQDESGMPNNRFLAERTGGTYSTLKVQPAELEDSGVYFCASSQEAGVSNQPQHFGDGTRLSIL.

The genes are TRBV13 and TRBJ1-4; D is unresolved. This CDR3 contains 16 residues. V lost 5 bases and J lost 2, with 15 bases in between. Per the germline V gene, CDR1 is PRHDT and CDR2 is FYEKMQ (reference sequence). For the CDR3, the DNA is TGTGCCAGCAGCCGATCTCCTGTTGCGACTAATGAAAAACTGTTTTTT. Translating it yields CASSRSPVATNEKLFF.

This chain joins TRBV7-9 and TRBJ1-2; D ambiguous. With 0 bases removed from V and 3 bases from J, the gap between germline ends came to 20 bases. Germline V gene sequence: CDR1 SEHNR, CDR2 FQNEAQ (reference sequence). CDR3 size: 18 residues. The CDR3 loop is CASSLAGYERVGDYGYTF. The DNA for the CDR3 is TGTGCCAGCAGCTTAGCTGGTTATGAGAGGGTTGGTGACTATGGCTACACCTTC.

The genes are TRBV6-2 or TRBV6-3 and TRBJ1-4, with 7 bases fitting TRBD1. The junction had 6 bases not matched to a gene; V was cut back by 2 bases and J by 6 bases. Per the germline V gene, CDR1 is MNHEY and CDR2 is SVGEGT. The CDR3 loop spans 15 amino acids. The CDR3 loop reads CASSYGGGAYEKLFF. For the CDR3, the DNA is TGTGCCAGCAGTTACGGAGGGGGCGCGTATGAAAAACTGTTTTTT.

The DNA for the CDR3 is TGTGCCAGCAGATTCGGGAACAGACAAGAGACCCAGTACTTC. Amino acid sequence: CASRFGNRQETQYF. The V call is TRBV9, the J call TRBJ2-5, with D perhaps matching TRBD2 (5 bases). V dropped 5 bases and J dropped 2 bases, with 13 bases sitting between them. This CDR3 has 14 residues. Germline-derived CDR1 and CDR2 are SGDLS and YYNGEE.

With regard to this clone: A junction boundary mismatches the germline segment, possibly from a read error. This sequence joins TRBV7-7 and TRBJ1-3; no clear D. The CDR3 extends over 13 amino acids. CDR1 and CDR2 from the germline V gene are SSHAT and FNYEAQ (reference sequence). In DNA form, the CDR3 reads TGTGCTAGCAGTTCCAGGATCGGAAACACCATATATTTT. This codes for CASSSRIGNTIYF.

The chain links TRBV6-5 to TRBJ1-2; tentative D call: TRBD1 (5 bases). CDR1 MNHEY and CDR2 SVGAGI come from the germline V gene. The CDR3 contains 13 residues. Trimming took off 5 bases at V and 1 base at J, with 8 bases between the two ends. The CDR3 region is CASSPGHNYGYTF. CDR3 sequence (DNA): TGTGCCAGCAGTCCAGGGCATAACTATGGCTACACCTTC.

The genes are TRBV5-6 and TRBJ2-2; weak D call: TRBD1 (6 bases). The V gene lost 4 bases and the J gene lost 1 base, with 14 bases spanning the gap. CDR3 length: 16 residues. From germline, CDR1 is SGHDT and CDR2 YYEEEE. This CDR3 reads CASSPSLTGNTGELFF. CDR3 bases: TGTGCCAGCAGCCCGTCCTTGACAGGGAACACCGGGGAGCTGTTTTTT.

The chain combines TRBV6-5 with TRBJ2-3; D might be TRBD1 (5 bases). V was clipped by 6 bases and J by 1 base, with 14 bases between them. The CDR3 is 15 residues long. CDR1 MNHEY and CDR2 SVGAGI come from the germline V gene. The chain's CDR3 is CASSRRALGTDTQYF. In DNA, the CDR3 is TGTGCCAGCAGCCGCAGGGCCTTGGGCACAGATACGCAGTATTTT.

The chain couples TRBV5-1 to TRBJ1-2; D perhaps matches TRBD1 (5 bases). The CDR3 spans 15 residues. Trimming shortened V by 0 bases and J by 4 bases, and 13 bases separated the two germline ends. The germline V gene has CDR1 SGHRS and CDR2 YFSETQ. In DNA, the CDR3 is TGCGCCAGCAGCTTGGGCTCAGGGAACCTCTATGGCTACACCTTC. Translation: CASSLGSGNLYGYTF.

V is TRBV7-3 and J is TRBJ1-2, with D unresolved. This CDR3 contains 14 residues. Germline V gene sequence: CDR1 SGHTA, CDR2 FQGTGA. With 5 bases removed from V and 1 base from J, the gap between germline ends came to 11 bases. The CDR3 coding sequence is TGTGCCAGCAGCCCCGCGAGCGGTAACTATGGCTACACCTTC. Protein: CASSPASGNYGYTF.

This sequence joins TRBV19 and TRBJ2-5, with D hard to call. This CDR3 spans 12 amino acids. With 11 bases removed from V and 5 bases from J, the gap between germline ends came to 15 bases. The germline CDR1 and CDR2 sequences are LNHDA and SQIVND (reference sequence). CDR3 in DNA: TGTGCCTCGCGTCCGGCGGCGGAGACCCAGTACTTC. Protein: CASRPAAETQYF.

The rearrangement joins TRBV29-1 to TRBJ2-1, with 8 bases matching TRBD2. V lost 7 bases, J lost 4 bases, and 6 bases stayed unmatched. Per germline, CDR1 SQVTM and CDR2 ANQGSEA. This CDR3 comprises 13 residues. The CDR3 DNA is TGCAGCGCAGGCGGGAGGAATTACAATGAGCAGTTCTTC. Translated, it gives CSAGGRNYNEQFF.

J is TRBJ1-4 and V is TRBV10-3; 10 bases map to TRBD1. In germline, CDR1 is ENHRY, CDR2 SYGVKD. Unmatched junction bases numbered 4, after V lost 2 bases and J lost 13 bases. CDR3 length equals 13 residues. The CDR3 nucleotides read TGTGCCATCAGTGAGGGGGACAGGGGAAGACTGTTTTTT. Translating gives CAISEGDRGRLFF.

V gene TRBV20-1 combines with J gene TRBJ1-1; unclear D gene. The CDR3 runs to 10 residues. V gave up 3 bases and J gave up 7 bases, with 6 bases separating them. The germline V gene encodes CDR1 DFQATT and CDR2 SNEGSKA (reference sequence). CDR3 loop: CSASTDEAFF. CDR3 nucleotide sequence: TGCAGTGCTAGTACAGATGAAGCTTTCTTT.

The rearrangement joins TRBV19 to TRBJ1-2; 9 nucleotides align to TRBD1. This CDR3 has 13 amino acids. CDR1 is LNHDA, CDR2 SQIVND, per germline (reference sequence). The junction had 6 bases not matched to a gene; V was cut back by 6 bases and J by 7 bases. The CDR3 bases are TGTGCCAGTAGGAGGGACAGGGAGAGTGGCTACACCTTC. This sequence encodes CASRRDRESGYTF.

The rearrangement joins TRBV6-2 or TRBV6-3 to TRBJ1-2, with TRBD1 identical over 8 bases. Germline trimming cut 5 bases from V and 4 bases from J; bases unmatched to any gene: 6. The CDR3 sequence is 14 residues long. In germline, CDR1 is MNHEY, CDR2 SVGEGT. DNA for the CDR3: TGTGCCAGCAGTATAAGACAGGGGATCTATGGCTACACCTTC. Its protein product is CASSIRQGIYGYTF.

This clone has just one count. This chain connects TRBV4-1 to TRBJ1-1, with 11 bases identical to TRBD1. V shed 2 bases, J shed 3 bases, and the junction held 5 bases outside the gene matches. The CDR3 sequence is 16 residues long. The germline gives CDR1 MGHRA, CDR2 YSYEKL. DNA of the CDR3: TGCGCCAGCAGCCAAAAACCGGGACAGGGGGACACTGAAGCTTTCTTT. Translating it yields CASSQKPGQGDTEAFF.